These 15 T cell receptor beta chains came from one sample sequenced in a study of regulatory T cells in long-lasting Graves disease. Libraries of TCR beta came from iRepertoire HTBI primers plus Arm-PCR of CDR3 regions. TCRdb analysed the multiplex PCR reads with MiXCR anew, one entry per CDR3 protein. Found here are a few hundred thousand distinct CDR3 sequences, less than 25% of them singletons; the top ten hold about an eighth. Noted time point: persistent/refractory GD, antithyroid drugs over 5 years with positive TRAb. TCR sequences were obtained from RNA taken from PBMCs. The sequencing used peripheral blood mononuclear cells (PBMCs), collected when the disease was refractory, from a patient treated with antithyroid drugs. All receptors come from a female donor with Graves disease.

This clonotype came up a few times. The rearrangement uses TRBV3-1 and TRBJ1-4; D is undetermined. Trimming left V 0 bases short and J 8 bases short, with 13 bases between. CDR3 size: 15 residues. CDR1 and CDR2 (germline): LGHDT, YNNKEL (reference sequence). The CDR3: CASSQDVGSREKLFF. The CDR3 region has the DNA TGTGCCAGCAGCCAAGATGTGGGGTCGCGGGAAAAACTGTTTTTT.

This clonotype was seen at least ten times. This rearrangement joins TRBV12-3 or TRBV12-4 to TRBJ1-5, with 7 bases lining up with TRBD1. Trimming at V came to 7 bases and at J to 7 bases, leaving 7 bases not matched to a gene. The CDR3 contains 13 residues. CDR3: CASTGTAGQPQHF. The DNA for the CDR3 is TGTGCCAGCACCGGGACAGCGGGGCAGCCCCAGCATTTT.

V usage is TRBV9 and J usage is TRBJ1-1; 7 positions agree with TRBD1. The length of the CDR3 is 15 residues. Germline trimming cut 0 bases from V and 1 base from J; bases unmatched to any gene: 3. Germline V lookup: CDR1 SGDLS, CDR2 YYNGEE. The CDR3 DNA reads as TGTGCCAGCAGCGTAGGAGGGGGCAGGAACACTGAAGCTTTCTTT. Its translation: CASSVGGGRNTEAFF. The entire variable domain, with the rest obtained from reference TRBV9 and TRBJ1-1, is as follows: DSGVTQTPKHLITATGQRVTLRCSPRSGDLSVYWYQQSLDQGLQFLIQYYNGEERAKGNILERFSAQQFPDLHSELNLSSLELGDSALYFCASSVGGGRNTEAFFGQGTRLTVV.

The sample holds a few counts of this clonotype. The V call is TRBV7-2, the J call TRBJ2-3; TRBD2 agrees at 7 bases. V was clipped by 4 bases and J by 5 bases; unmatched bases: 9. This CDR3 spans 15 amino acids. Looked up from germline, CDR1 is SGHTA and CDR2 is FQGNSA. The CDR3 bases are TGTGCCAGCAGCTATTCAGGACTAGAGAGAGATACGCAGTATTTT. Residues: CASSYSGLERDTQYF.

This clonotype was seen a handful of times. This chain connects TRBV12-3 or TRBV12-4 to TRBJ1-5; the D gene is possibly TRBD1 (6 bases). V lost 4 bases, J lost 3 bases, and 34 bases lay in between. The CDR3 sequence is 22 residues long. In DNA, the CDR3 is TGTGCCAGCAGTTCAACCCAATTAGGGGCGGCGGTGTCAGGGGCTGACAATCAGCCCCAGCATTTT. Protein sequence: CASSSTQLGAAVSGADNQPQHF.

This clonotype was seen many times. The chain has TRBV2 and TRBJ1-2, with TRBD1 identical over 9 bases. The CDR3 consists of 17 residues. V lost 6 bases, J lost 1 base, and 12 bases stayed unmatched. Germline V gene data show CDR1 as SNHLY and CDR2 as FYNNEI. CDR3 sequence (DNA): TGTGCCAGCAGGACGCTGGGACAGGGAGAGGATAACTATGGCTACACCTTC. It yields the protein CASRTLGQGEDNYGYTF.

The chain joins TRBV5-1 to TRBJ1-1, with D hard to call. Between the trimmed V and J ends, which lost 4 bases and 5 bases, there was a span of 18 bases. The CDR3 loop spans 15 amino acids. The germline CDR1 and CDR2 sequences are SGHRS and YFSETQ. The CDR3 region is CASSPRRPGGTEAFF. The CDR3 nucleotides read TGCGCCAGCAGCCCCAGGAGGCCCGGAGGGACTGAAGCTTTCTTT.

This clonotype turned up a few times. CDR3 sequence reads: CSVGHQWETQYF. The CDR3 DNA reads as TGCAGCGTTGGACACCAGTGGGAGACCCAGTACTTC. The genes are TRBV29-1 and TRBJ2-5, with D unresolved. The V end was cut by 4 bases, the J end by 5 bases, with 11 bases between. This CDR3 region has 12 residues. Per the germline V gene, CDR1 is SQVTM and CDR2 is ANQGSEA.

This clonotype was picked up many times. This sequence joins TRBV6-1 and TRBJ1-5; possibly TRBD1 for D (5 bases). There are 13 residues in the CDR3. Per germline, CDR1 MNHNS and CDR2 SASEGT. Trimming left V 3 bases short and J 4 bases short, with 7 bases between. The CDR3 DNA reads TGTGCCAGCAGTGACTCAGGGAATCAGCCCCAGCATTTT. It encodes CASSDSGNQPQHF.

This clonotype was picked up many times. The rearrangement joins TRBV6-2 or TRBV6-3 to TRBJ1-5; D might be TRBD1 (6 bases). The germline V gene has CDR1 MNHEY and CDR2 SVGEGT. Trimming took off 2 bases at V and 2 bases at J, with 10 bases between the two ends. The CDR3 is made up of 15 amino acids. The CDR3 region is CASSYREGGNQPQHF. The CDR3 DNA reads TGTGCCAGCAGTTACCGCGAGGGGGGCAATCAGCCCCAGCATTTT.

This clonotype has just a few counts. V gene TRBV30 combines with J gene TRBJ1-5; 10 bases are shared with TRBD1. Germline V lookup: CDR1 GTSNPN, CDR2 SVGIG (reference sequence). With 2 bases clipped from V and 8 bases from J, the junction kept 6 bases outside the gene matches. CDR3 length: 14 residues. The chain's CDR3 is CAWSLDRGLEPQHF. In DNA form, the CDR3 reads TGTGCCTGGAGTCTCGACAGGGGGCTAGAGCCCCAGCATTTT.

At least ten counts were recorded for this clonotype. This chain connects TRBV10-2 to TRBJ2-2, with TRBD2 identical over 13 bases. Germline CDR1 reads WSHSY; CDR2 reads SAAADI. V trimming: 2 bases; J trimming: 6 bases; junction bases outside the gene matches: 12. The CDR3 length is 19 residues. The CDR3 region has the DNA TGCGCCAGCAGTGAGCCACCACTAGCGGGAGGGCCTAGGCCCGGGGAGCTGTTTTTT. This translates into CASSEPPLAGGPRPGELFF.

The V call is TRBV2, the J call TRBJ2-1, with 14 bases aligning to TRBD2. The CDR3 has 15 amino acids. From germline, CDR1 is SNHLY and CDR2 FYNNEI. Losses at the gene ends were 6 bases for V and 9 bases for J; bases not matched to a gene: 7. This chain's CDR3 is CASRGTSGSRGEQFF. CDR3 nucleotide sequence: TGTGCCAGCAGAGGGACTAGCGGGAGTCGGGGTGAGCAGTTCTTC.

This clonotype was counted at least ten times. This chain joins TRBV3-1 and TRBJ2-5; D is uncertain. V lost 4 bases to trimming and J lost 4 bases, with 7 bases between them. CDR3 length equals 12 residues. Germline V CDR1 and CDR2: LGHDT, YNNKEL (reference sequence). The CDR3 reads CASSRKRETQYF. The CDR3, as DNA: TGTGCCAGCAGCCGAAAGCGAGAGACCCAGTACTTC.

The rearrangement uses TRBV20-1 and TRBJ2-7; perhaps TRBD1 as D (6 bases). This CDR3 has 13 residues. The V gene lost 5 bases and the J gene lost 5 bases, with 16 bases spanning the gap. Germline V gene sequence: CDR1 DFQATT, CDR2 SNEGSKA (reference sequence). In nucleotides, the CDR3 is TGCAGTGCTCGGGCAGGGGCGGTCCACGAGCAGTACTTC. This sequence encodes CSARAGAVHEQYF.